This TCR beta chain was captured by sequencing in a study of graft-versus-host responses after intestinal transplantation. Study as a whole: All recipients were transplanted with multivisceral, liver-intestinal, or isolated intestinal grafts. All of the recipients had induction that used anti-thymocyte globulin, then tacrolimus and steroids for roughly three years.

Study outcomes and limitations: The study found high graft-versus-host to host-versus-graft clonal ratios in allografts of patients with graft-donor T cell macrochimerism. Detection of GvH clones occurred in recipient marrow, and some had their first appearance in ileum or blood.

The table came from immunoSEQ multiplex PCR; TCRdb's copy has only in-frame clones and leaves some out. The data show approximately 81,000 clones, with around 86% seen just once and around 8% held by the top ten. The germline V gene encodes CDR1 LNHDA and CDR2 SQIVND (reference sequence). V shed 5 bases and J 4 bases; nucleotides not matched to a gene: 6. This CDR3 is 14 amino acids long. Comment on this clone: Its cognate antigen is unknown.

The rearrangement uses TRBV19 and TRBJ2-7, with 9 bases matching TRBD1. The TCR sequence derives from a human donor who was the organ donor for an intestinal transplant. The sequenced sample was unstimulated CD8+ T cells sorted from spleen or lymph node cells, obtained before transplant. The CDR3 DNA sequence: TGTGCCAGTAGTTCAGGGGGACAGGGTTACGAGCAGTACTTC. Protein sequence: CASSSGGQGYEQYF.